The entry that follows covers one TCR beta chain sequence. Its cognate antigen is unknown. V trimming: 3 bases; J trimming: 5 bases; junction bases outside the gene matches: 12. The CDR3 spans 18 residues. Germline assignment: CDR1 MDHEN and CDR2 SYDVKM. The data derive from a study of response to subunit inactivated influenza vaccine. Broader study findings: With each seasonal influenza vaccination, the authors suggested, few new T cells are recruited.

TCRdb processed the RT-PCR reads anew with MiXCR; each CDR3 protein has one entry. The repertoire holds more than 150,000 distinct CDR3 sequences, with around 9% as singletons. This TCR derives from a man aged 45-65 years who received an inactivated influenza vaccine. Specimen: non-naive T cells sorted from PBMCs, collected on the day of vaccination. This chain uses TRBV28 with TRBJ2-2; 10 bases map to TRBD1. This CDR3 reads CASSFWARQGARTGELFF. The CDR3 DNA follows: TGTGCCAGCAGTTTCTGGGCGCGACAGGGGGCGCGTACCGGGGAGCTGTTTTTT. Full variable domain (rest looked up from reference TRBV28 and TRBJ2-2): DVKVTQSSRYLVKRTGEKVFLECVQDMDHENMFWYRQDPGLGLRLIYFSYDVKMKEKGDIPEGYSVSREKKERFSLILESASTNQTSMYLCASSFWARQGARTGELFFGEGSRLTVL.